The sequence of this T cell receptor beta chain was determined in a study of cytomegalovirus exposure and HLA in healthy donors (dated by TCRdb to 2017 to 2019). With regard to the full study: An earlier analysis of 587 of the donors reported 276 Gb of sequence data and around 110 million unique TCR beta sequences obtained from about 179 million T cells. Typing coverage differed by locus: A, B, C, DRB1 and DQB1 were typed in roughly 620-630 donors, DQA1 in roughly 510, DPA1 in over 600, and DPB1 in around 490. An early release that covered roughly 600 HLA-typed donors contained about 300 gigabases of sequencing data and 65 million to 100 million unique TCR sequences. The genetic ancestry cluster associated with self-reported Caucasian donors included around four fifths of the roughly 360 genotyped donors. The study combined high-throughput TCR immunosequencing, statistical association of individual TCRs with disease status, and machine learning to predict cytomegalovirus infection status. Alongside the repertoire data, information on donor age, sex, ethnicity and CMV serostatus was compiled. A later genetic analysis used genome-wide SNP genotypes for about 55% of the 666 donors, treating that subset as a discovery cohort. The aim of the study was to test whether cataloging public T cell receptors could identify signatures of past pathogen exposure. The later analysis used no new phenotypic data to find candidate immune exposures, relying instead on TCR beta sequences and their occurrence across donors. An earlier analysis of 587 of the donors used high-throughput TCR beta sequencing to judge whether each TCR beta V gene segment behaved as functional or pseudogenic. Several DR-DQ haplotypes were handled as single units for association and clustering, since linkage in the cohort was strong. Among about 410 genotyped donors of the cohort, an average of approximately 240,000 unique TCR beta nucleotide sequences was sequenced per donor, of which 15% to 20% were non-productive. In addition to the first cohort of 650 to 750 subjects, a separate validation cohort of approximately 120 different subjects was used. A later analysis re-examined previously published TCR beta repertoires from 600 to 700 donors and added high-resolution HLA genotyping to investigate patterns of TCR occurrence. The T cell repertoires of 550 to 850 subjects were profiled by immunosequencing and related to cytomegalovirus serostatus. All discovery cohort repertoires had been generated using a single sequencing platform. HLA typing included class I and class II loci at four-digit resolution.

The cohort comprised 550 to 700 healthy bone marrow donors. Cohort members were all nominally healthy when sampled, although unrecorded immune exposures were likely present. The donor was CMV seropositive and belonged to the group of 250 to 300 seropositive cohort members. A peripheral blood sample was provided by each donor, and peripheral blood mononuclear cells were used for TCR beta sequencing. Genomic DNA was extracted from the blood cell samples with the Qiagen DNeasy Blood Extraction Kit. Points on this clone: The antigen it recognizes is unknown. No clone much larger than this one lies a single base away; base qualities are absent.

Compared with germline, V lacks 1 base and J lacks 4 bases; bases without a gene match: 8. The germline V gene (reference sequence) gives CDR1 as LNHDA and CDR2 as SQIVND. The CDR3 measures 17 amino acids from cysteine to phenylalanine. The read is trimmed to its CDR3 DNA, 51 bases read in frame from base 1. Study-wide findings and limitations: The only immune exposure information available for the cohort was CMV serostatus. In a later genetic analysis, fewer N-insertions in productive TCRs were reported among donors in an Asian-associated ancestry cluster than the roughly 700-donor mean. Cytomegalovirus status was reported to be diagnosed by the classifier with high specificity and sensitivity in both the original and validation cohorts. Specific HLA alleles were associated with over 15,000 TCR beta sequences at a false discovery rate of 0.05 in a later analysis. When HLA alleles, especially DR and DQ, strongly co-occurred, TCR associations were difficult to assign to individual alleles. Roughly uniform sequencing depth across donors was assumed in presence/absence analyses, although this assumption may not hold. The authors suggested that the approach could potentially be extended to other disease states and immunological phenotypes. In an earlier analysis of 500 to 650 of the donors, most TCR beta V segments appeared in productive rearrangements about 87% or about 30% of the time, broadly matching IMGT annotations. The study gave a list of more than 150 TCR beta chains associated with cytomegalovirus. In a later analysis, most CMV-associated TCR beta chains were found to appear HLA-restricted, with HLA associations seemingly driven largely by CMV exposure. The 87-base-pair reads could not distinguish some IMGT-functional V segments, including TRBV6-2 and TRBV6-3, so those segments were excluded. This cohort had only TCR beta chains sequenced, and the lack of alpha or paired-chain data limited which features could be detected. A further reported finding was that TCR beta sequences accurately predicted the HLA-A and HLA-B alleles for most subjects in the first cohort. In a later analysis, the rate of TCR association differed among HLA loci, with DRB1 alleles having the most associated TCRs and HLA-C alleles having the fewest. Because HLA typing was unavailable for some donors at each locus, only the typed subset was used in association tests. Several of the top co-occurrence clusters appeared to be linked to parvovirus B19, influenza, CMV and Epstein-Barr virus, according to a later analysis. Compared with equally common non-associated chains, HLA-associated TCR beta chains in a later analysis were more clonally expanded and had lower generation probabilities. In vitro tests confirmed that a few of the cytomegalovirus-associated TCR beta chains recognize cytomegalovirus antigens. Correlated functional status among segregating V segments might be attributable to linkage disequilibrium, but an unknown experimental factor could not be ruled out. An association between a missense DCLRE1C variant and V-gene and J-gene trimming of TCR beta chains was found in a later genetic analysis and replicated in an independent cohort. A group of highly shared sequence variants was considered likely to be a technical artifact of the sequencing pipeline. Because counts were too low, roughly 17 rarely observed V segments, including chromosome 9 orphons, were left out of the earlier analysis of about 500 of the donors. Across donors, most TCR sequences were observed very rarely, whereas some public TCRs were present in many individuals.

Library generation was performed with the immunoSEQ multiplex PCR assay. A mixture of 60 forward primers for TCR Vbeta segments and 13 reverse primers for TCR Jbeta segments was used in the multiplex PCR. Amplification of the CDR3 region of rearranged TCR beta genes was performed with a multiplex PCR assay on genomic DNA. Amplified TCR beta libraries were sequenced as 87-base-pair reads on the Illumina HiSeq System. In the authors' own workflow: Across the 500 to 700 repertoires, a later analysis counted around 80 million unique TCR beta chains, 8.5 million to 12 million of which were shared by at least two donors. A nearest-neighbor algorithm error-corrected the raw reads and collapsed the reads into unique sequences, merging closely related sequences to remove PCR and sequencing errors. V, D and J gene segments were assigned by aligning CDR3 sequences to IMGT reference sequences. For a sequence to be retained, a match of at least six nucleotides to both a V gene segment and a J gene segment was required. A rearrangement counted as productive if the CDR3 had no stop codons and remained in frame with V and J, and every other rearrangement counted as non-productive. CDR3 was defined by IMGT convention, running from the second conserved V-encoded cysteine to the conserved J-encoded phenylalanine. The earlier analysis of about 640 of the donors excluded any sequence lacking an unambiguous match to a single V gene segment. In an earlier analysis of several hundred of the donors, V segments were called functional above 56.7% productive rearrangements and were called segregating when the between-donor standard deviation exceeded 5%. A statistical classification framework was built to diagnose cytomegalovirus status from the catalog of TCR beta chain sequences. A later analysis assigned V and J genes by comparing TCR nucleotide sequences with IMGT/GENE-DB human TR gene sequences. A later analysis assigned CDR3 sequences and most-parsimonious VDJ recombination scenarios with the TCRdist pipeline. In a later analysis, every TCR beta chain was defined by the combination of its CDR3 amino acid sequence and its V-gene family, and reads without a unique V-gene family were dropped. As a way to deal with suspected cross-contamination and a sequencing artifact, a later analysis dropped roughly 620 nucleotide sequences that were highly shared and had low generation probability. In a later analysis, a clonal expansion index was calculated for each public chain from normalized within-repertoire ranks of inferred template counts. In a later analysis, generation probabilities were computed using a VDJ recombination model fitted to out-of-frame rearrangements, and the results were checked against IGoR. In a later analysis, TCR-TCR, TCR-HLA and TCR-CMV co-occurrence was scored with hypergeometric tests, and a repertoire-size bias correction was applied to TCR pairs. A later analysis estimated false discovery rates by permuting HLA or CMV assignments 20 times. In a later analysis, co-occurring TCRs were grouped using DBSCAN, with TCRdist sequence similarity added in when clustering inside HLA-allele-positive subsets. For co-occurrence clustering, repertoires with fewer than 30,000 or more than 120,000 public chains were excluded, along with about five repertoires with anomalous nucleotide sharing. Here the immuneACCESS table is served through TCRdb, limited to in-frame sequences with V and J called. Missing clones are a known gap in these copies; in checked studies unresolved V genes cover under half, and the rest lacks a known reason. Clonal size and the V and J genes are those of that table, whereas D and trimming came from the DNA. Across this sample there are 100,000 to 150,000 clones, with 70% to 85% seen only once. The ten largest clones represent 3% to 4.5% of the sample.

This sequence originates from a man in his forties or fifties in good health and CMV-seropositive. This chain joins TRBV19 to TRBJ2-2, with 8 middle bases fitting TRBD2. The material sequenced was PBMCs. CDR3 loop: CASSIGGSGDVTGELFF. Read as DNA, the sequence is TGTGCCAGTAGTATAGGAGGTAGCGGGGACGTCACCGGGGAGCTGTTTTTT.